One sample yielded the 30 T cell receptor beta chains listed below, sequenced in a study of T cell responses to AZD1222 COVID-19 vaccine. The method was immunoSEQ multiplex PCR; TCRdb's version includes in-frame clones alone and lacks a portion of them. The sample includes 100,000 to 150,000 clones, 75% to 85% of them seen just once. The sequencing used peripheral blood, collected 28 days after the second AZD1222 dose. The source of these receptors is an adult who received the AZD1222 COVID-19 vaccine.

The V gene is TRBV5-5, the J gene TRBJ2-7; weak D call: TRBD2 (6 bases). The V gene lost 4 bases and the J gene lost 1 base, with 9 bases spanning the gap. The CDR3 is 13 residues long. Germline V gene lookup returns CDR1 SGHKS and CDR2 YYEKEE (reference sequence). The DNA of the CDR3 is TGTGCCAGCAGCCGGGGGTCGTCCTACGAGCAGTACTTC. It specifies CASSRGSSYEQYF.

The chain recombines TRBV5-1 with TRBJ2-2; D remains ambiguous. The CDR3 extends over 16 amino acids. Germline V gene data show CDR1 as SGHRS and CDR2 as YFSETQ. Trimming left V 0 bases short and J 3 bases short, with 12 bases between. The CDR3 loop reads CASSLAQRQDTGELFF. The CDR3 coding sequence is TGCGCCAGCAGCTTGGCCCAACGACAAGACACCGGGGAGCTGTTTTTT. The whole variable domain, remainder taken from reference TRBV5-1 and TRBJ2-2, is KAGVTQTPRYLIKTRGQQVTLSCSPISGHRSVSWYQQTPGQGLQFLFEYFSETQRNKGNFPGRFSGRQFSNSRSEMNVSTLELGDSALYLCASSLAQRQDTGELFFGEGSRLTVL.

This clone was observed a single time. This chain uses TRBV7-2 with TRBJ2-7, with TRBD2 as a possible D gene (6 bases). Germline V lookup: CDR1 SGHTA, CDR2 FQGNSA. The V gene lost 2 bases and the J gene lost 1 base, with 12 bases spanning the gap. This CDR3 is built from 15 residues. DNA of the CDR3: TGTGCCAGCAGCTTACCCGCTGCGGGGTCCTACGAGCAGTACTTC. This gives the protein CASSLPAAGSYEQYF.

This chain links TRBV7-9 with TRBJ1-2; 7 positions agree with TRBD1. Germline V CDR1 and CDR2: SEHNR, FQNEAQ (reference sequence). This CDR3 has 14 residues. The trim removed 5 bases at V and 7 bases at J, leaving 10 bases unmatched. The CDR3 DNA reads as TGTGCCAGCAGCCCGCAACAGGGGCTGGGTGGCTACACCTTC. Amino acid sequence: CASSPQQGLGGYTF.

The chain carries TRBV30 and TRBJ1-4; 9 positions agree with TRBD1. This CDR3 region has 15 residues. The V gene's germline CDR1 is GTSNPN and CDR2 SVGIG (reference sequence). J was trimmed by 5 bases and V by 3 bases; bases with no gene match: 7. This chain's CDR3 is CAWRPIGTGNEKLFF. CDR3 nucleotide sequence: TGTGCCTGGAGGCCAATCGGGACAGGGAATGAAAAACTGTTTTTT.

This chain uses TRBV16 with TRBJ2-1; D uncertain. The CDR3 runs 11 residues. V lost 0 bases and J 8 bases, leaving 2 bases between the germline ends. Germline-derived CDR1 and CDR2 are KGHSY and FQNENV. CDR3 bases: TGTGCCAGCAGCCAATCGGATGAGCAGTTCTTC. Amino acid sequence: CASSQSDEQFF.

This clone was recorded only once. The rearrangement joins TRBV19 to TRBJ2-7, with 9 bases that match TRBD2. Trimming took 5 bases from V and 1 from J; bases not matched to a gene: 9. CDR3 size: 16 residues. The germline gives CDR1 LNHDA, CDR2 SQIVND (reference sequence). The CDR3 nucleotides read TGTGCCAGTAGTGCCCCAGGACTAGCGTCGTCCTACGAGCAGTACTTC. Its protein product is CASSAPGLASSYEQYF.

The chain couples TRBV2 to TRBJ2-7; 10 bases are shared with TRBD1. Germline V gene lookup returns CDR1 SNHLY and CDR2 FYNNEI. V dropped 7 bases and J dropped 2; count of bases not matched to a gene: 2. The CDR3 runs 13 residues. The CDR3 protein is CASTGQGTYEQYF. CDR3 bases: TGTGCCAGCACGGGACAGGGGACCTACGAGCAGTACTTC.

The V and J genes are TRBV29-1 and TRBJ2-1; tentative D call: TRBD1 (5 bases). CDR3 size: 13 residues. V was trimmed by 1 base and J by 5 bases, leaving 9 bases between them. CDR1 and CDR2 from the germline V gene are SQVTM and ANQGSEA. CDR3 bases: TGCAGCGTTGAAGGGACATCTAACAATGAGCAGTTCTTC. It translates to CSVEGTSNNEQFF.

The rearrangement uses TRBV4-1 and TRBJ2-3; D gene uncertain. The germline CDR1 and CDR2 sequences are MGHRA and YSYEKL. Trimming took 0 bases from V and 14 from J, leaving 15 bases between them. This CDR3 contains 13 residues. The CDR3 DNA follows: TGCGCCAGCAGCCAAGATCGACGGGTTGGGCTGTATTTT. As protein: CASSQDRRVGLYF.

The J gene is TRBJ2-3, the V gene TRBV2; maybe TRBD2 (7 bases). V was cut by 5 bases and J by 4 bases, with 16 bases left in between. The CDR3 contains 15 residues. The germline CDR1 and CDR2 sequences are SNHLY and FYNNEI. The CDR3 sequence is CASSTLGGGADTQYF. Here the CDR3 DNA reads TGTGCCAGCAGTACCCTGGGGGGGGGCGCAGATACGCAGTATTTT.

The gene calls are TRBV9 and TRBJ2-7, with 9 bases lining up with TRBD2. Trimming cost V 0 bases and J 7 bases; bases outside gene matches: 8. The CDR3 length is 15 residues. The V gene's germline CDR1 is SGDLS and CDR2 YYNGEE. The CDR3 DNA follows: TGTGCCAGCAGCGTAGAACCTAGCGGGGCCCGGGAGCAGTACTTC. It specifies CASSVEPSGAREQYF. Full variable domain (remainder filled in from reference TRBV9 and TRBJ2-7): DSGVTQTPKHLITATGQRVTLRCSPRSGDLSVYWYQQSLDQGLQFLIQYYNGEERAKGNILERFSAQQFPDLHSELNLSSLELGDSALYFCASSVEPSGAREQYFGPGTRLTVT.

This clone has a handful of counts. This chain uses TRBV7-6 with TRBJ2-3; D may correspond to TRBD1 or TRBD2 (7 bases each). The V and J ends lost 5 bases and 5 bases respectively, with 14 bases between them. From germline, CDR1 is SGHVS and CDR2 FNYEAQ. The CDR3 runs to 14 residues. The CDR3 region is CASSPPRGGDTQYF. Here the CDR3 DNA reads TGTGCCAGCAGCCCCCCCAGGGGGGGAGATACGCAGTATTTT.

This chain joins TRBV6-5 and TRBJ2-5; no clear D gene. The CDR3 is 14 residues long. Trimming cost V 2 bases and J 1 base, with 8 bases left between them. Germline V CDR1 and CDR2: MNHEY, SVGAGI. The CDR3: CASSYPGSQETQYF. Written as DNA, the CDR3 is TGTGCCAGCAGTTACCCGGGCAGCCAAGAGACCCAGTACTTC.

This clone showed up just once. This rearrangement joins TRBV6-2 or TRBV6-3 to TRBJ1-6; D remains unclear. CDR3 length: 12 residues. The germline V gene encodes CDR1 MNHEY and CDR2 SVGEGT. V lost 6 bases and J 6 bases, leaving 6 bases between the germline ends. CDR3 in DNA: TGTGCCAGCAGCGCTTTTAATTCACCCCTCCACTTT. Amino acid sequence: CASSAFNSPLHF.

The chain recombines TRBV2 with TRBJ1-2, with D tentatively TRBD1 (6 bases). The CDR3 loop spans 16 amino acids. Germline loops: CDR1 SNHLY, CDR2 FYNNEI. The ends were cut back, 3 bases at V and 3 bases at J, with 17 bases in the middle. CDR3 in DNA: TGTGCCAGCAGTGATGGTAGCATCGGGGGCTACTATGGCTACACCTTC. This sequence encodes CASSDGSIGGYYGYTF.

The rearrangement uses TRBV6-2 or TRBV6-3 and TRBJ2-7; 7 bases align to TRBD1. There are 11 residues in the CDR3. V lost 6 bases, J lost 7 bases, and 3 bases stayed unmatched. Germline CDR1 and CDR2: MNHEY and SVGEGT. CDR3 in amino acids: CASSQTGEQYF. Written as DNA, the CDR3 is TGTGCCAGCAGCCAGACAGGGGAGCAGTACTTC.

The chain links TRBV2 to TRBJ1-4; D is perhaps TRBD1 (5 bases). CDR3 length: 13 amino acids. The V end was cut by 8 bases, the J end by 5 bases, with 12 bases between. Germline CDR1 is SNHLY and CDR2 is FYNNEI. CDR3 DNA: TGTGCCAGCCAACAGGTGATAAATGAAAAACTGTTTTTT. It is translated as CASQQVINEKLFF.

The chain employs TRBV9 and TRBJ1-1; the D gene is possibly TRBD1 (6 bases). The CDR3 spans 15 residues. V lost 1 base and J 0 bases, leaving 10 bases between the germline ends. The germline gives CDR1 SGDLS, CDR2 YYNGEE. CDR3 amino acids: CASSVRSGVNTEAFF. CDR3 DNA sequence: TGTGCCAGCAGCGTAAGGTCAGGGGTGAACACTGAAGCTTTCTTT.

The rearrangement joins TRBV29-1 to TRBJ1-1, with 8 bases matching TRBD1. CDR1 and CDR2 (germline): SQVTM, ANQGSEA. V lost 1 base to trimming and J lost 3 bases; unmatched junction nucleotides: 10. This CDR3 spans 16 amino acids. DNA of the CDR3: TGCAGCGTTGAAGGGGGGGACAGGTTTCTACACACTGAAGCTTTCTTT. Residues: CSVEGGDRFLHTEAFF.

V and J are TRBV4-3 and TRBJ2-2; weak D call: TRBD2 (6 bases). Per the germline V gene, CDR1 is LGHNA and CDR2 is YSLEER. The CDR3 runs 17 residues. Trimming pared 0 bases from V and 0 bases from J, leaving 11 bases between. CDR3 loop: CASSQDKAGTNTGELFF. The CDR3 DNA reads TGCGCCAGCAGCCAAGATAAGGCGGGGACGAACACCGGGGAGCTGTTTTTT.

The rearrangement joins TRBV15 to TRBJ1-2; D gene uncertain. The germline V gene has CDR1 LNHNV and CDR2 YYDKDF (reference sequence). Trimming removed 3 bases at V and 4 bases at J, with 12 bases between. CDR3 size: 14 residues. The CDR3 is CATSSSGFGYGYTF. CDR3 in DNA: TGTGCCACCAGCAGTTCGGGGTTCGGCTATGGCTACACCTTC.

V and J are TRBV28 and TRBJ1-6; D is uncertain. V shed 5 bases and J shed 4 bases, with 12 bases lying between them. CDR1 and CDR2 from the germline V gene are MDHEN and SYDVKM. The CDR3 totals 15 residues. The CDR3 is CASSPPLLYNSPLHF. DNA for the CDR3: TGTGCCAGCAGTCCCCCCCTGTTGTATAATTCACCCCTCCACTTT. The complete variable domain, with remaining parts taken from reference TRBV28 and TRBJ1-6, reads DVKVTQSSRYLVKRTGEKVFLECVQDMDHENMFWYRQDPGLGLRLIYFSYDVKMKEKGDIPEGYSVSREKKERFSLILESASTNQTSMYLCASSPPLLYNSPLHFGNGTRLTVT.

The chain joins TRBV3-1 (or the pseudogene TRBV3-2) to TRBJ2-5, with D possibly TRBD2 on 5 matching bases. This CDR3 region has 14 residues. V dropped 4 bases and J dropped 3 bases, with 12 bases sitting between them. CDR1 and CDR2 from the germline V gene are LGHDT and YNNKEL (reference sequence). The CDR3 bases are TGTGCCAGCAGCCTCTTAGGGAGAAAAGAGACCCAGTACTTC. Translation: CASSLLGRKETQYF.

This chain joins TRBV5-1 and TRBJ1-1; D is unclear. Per germline, CDR1 SGHRS and CDR2 YFSETQ. The CDR3 spans 14 residues. V was clipped by 0 bases and J by 5 bases, with 11 bases between them. The CDR3 reads CASSLAGLGTEAFF. The CDR3 DNA is TGCGCCAGCAGCTTGGCCGGTCTTGGGACTGAAGCTTTCTTT.

The CDR3 coding sequence is TGTGCCAGTAGTATCAGGGAGGTCGGTTACTCTGGGGCCAACGTCCTGACTTTC. Amino acid sequence: CASSIREVGYSGANVLTF. This sequence joins TRBV19 and TRBJ2-6; TRBD2 is a possible D gene (6 bases). Trimming removed 3 bases at V and 0 bases at J, with 15 bases between. CDR1 LNHDA and CDR2 SQIVND come from the germline V gene (reference sequence). This CDR3 has 18 residues.

The chain links TRBV3-1 (or the pseudogene TRBV3-2) to TRBJ2-2; tentative D call: TRBD2 (6 bases). This CDR3 comprises 16 residues. Germline CDR1 is LGHDT and CDR2 is YNNKEL (reference sequence). Trimming left V 3 bases short and J 8 bases short, with 19 bases between. In DNA, the CDR3 is TGTGCCAGCAGCCAGCGGGGCTCTCGGGCGTGGGGGGAGCTGTTTTTT. Amino acid sequence: CASSQRGSRAWGELFF.

The V gene is TRBV7-9, the J gene TRBJ1-6; D is undetermined. Between the trimmed V and J ends, which lost 5 bases and 9 bases, there was a span of 11 bases. Germline CDR1 and CDR2: SEHNR and FQNEAQ (reference sequence). The CDR3 runs 13 residues. The CDR3 region has the DNA TGTGCCAGCAGCGTGGTCGGAGGTTCACCCCTCCACTTT. Its protein is CASSVVGGSPLHF. The full variable domain, completed using reference TRBV7-9 and TRBJ1-6, is DTGVSQNPRHKITKRGQNVTFRCDPISEHNRLYWYRQTLGQGPEFLTYFQNEAQLEKSRLLSDRFSAERPKGSFSTLEIQRTEQGDSAMYLCASSVVGGSPLHFGNGTRLTVT.

The chain combines TRBV19 with TRBJ1-5; D is unresolved. CDR1 and CDR2 (germline): LNHDA, SQIVND (reference sequence). The CDR3 loop spans 13 amino acids. V was pared by 5 bases and J by 3 bases, with 8 bases between. The CDR3 is CASSPGHNQPQHF. The CDR3 DNA is TGTGCCAGTAGTCCGGGCCACAATCAGCCCCAGCATTTT.

The chain has TRBV7-3 and TRBJ1-1, with D perhaps TRBD1 (5 bases). The CDR3 has 15 amino acids. With 7 bases removed from V and 0 bases from J, the gap between germline ends came to 15 bases. Germline CDR1 SGHTA, CDR2 FQGTGA. The CDR3 region has the DNA TGTGCCAGCAAGTCCACGCCAGGGATGAACACTGAAGCTTTCTTT. Amino acids: CASKSTPGMNTEAFF.